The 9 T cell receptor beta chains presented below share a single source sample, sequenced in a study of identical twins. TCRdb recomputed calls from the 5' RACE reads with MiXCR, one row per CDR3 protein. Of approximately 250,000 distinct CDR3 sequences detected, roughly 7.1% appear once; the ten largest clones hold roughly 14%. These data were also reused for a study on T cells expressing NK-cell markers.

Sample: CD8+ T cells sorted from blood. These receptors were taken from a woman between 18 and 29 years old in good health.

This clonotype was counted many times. Written as DNA, the CDR3 is TGTGCCAGCAGACAAATTCCGGGACAGGGGGAACCTGGGGCCAACGTCCTGACTTTC. This sequence encodes CASRQIPGQGEPGANVLTF. The gene calls are TRBV27 and TRBJ2-6, with 11 bases fitting TRBD1. From germline, CDR1 is MNHEY and CDR2 SMNVEV (reference sequence). Trimming cost V 6 bases and J 2 bases; bases outside gene matches: 12. The CDR3 runs 19 residues.

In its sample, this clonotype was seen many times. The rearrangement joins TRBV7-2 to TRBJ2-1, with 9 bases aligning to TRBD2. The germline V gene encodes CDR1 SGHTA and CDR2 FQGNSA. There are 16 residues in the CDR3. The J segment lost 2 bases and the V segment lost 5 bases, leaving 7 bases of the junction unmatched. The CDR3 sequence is CASSPYGTSPYNEQFF. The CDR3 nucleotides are TGTGCCAGCAGCCCCTATGGGACTAGCCCCTACAATGAGCAGTTCTTC.

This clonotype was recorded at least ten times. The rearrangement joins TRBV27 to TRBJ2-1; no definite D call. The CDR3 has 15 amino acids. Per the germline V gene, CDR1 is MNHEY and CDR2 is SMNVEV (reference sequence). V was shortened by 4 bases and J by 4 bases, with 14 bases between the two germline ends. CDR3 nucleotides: TGTGCCAGCAGTTCCTCCGGGCCGTTATACAATGAGCAGTTCTTC. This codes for CASSSSGPLYNEQFF.

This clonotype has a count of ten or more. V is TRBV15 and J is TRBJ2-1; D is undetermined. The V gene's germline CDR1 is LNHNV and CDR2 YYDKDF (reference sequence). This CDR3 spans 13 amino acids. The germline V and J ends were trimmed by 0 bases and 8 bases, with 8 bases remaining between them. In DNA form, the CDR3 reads TGTGCCACCAGCAGAGATCGTCCGGATGAGCAGTTCTTC. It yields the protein CATSRDRPDEQFF.

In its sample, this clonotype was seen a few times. CDR3 DNA sequence: TGTGCCAGCAGTGCGACAGGGGATCCTGGCTACACCTTC. Translation gives CASSATGDPGYTF. The rearrangement joins TRBV6-6 to TRBJ1-2; the match to TRBD1 covers 8 bases. The CDR3 spans 13 residues. Germline lookup yields CDR1 MNHNY and CDR2 SVGAGI (reference sequence). Trimming cost V 5 bases and J 7 bases; bases outside gene matches: 6.

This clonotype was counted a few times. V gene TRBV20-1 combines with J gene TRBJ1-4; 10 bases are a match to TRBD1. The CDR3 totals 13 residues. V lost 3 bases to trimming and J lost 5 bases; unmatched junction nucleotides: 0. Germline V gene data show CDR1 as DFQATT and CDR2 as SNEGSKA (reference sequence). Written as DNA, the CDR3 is TGCAGTGCTAGGGACAGGGGGAATGAAAAACTGTTTTTT. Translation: CSARDRGNEKLFF.

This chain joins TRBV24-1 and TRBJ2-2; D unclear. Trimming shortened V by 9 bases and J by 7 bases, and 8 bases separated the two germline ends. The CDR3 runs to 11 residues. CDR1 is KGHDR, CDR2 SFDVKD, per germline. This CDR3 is CATLLVGELFF. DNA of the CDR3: TGTGCCACCCTTCTAGTCGGGGAGCTGTTTTTT.

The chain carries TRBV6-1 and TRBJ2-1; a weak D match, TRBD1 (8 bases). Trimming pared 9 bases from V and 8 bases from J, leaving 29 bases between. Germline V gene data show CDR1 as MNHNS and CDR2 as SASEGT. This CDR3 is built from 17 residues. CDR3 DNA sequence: TGTGCCAGTTTGGGCGGGGGTGCGACAGGGGTTTTTGATGAGCAGTTCTTC. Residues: CASLGGGATGVFDEQFF.

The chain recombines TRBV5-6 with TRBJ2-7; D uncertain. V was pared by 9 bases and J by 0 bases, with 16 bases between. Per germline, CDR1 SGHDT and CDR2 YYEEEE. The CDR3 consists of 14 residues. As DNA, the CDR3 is TGTGCCATGGCCCCCGGGCTCGGCTCCTACGAGCAGTACTTC. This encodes CAMAPGLGSYEQYF.